Listed below are T cell receptor beta chains from one sample, sequenced in a study of cytomegalovirus exposure and HLA in healthy donors. Produced via immunoSEQ multiplex PCR; TCRdb's table is partial and in-frame only. Counted here are roughly 100,000 clones, 55% to 75% occurring once; the ten biggest clones make up roughly 16%. The sample was PBMCs. These receptors were obtained from a woman aged 50 to 60 in good health and CMV-seropositive. CDR3s include the opening cysteine and the closing phenylalanine or tryptophan. The order of the fields is clone size, V gene, J gene, D gene, CDR3 DNA, CDR3 protein. A D gene is named only where the DNA matches it firmly. The listing skips clone size in some rows; elsewhere it reads once, few, many or a size class.

few	TRBV11-3	TRBJ1-1	-	TGTGCCAGCAGCTTCGTCGGAGGCACTGAAGCTTTCTTT	CASSFVGGTEAFF
few	TRBV5-4	TRBJ1-1	-	TGTGCCAGCAGCTTCGGTGATGAAGCTTTCTTT	CASSFGDEAFF
few	TRBV28	TRBJ2-7	TRBD2	TGTGCCGGCGGGACTAGCCGCTCTGGCGAGCAGTACTTC	CAGGTSRSGEQYF
few	TRBV2	TRBJ1-6	-	TGTGCCAGCAGTGACTACAGGACAGCGAATTCACCCCTCCACTTT	CASSDYRTANSPLHF
-	TRBV28	TRBJ1-2	TRBD1	TGTGCCAGCAGTTTAACAGGGGCCGCGAACTATGGCTACACCTTC	CASSLTGAANYGYTF
-	TRBV4-1	TRBJ1-4	-	TGCGCCAGCAGCCAAGATGGCAGGAATGAAAAACTGTTTTTT	CASSQDGRNEKLFF
-	TRBV7-2	TRBJ2-7	TRBD2	TGTGCCAGCAACTCATTAGCGGGAACCTCCGAGCAGTACTTC	CASNSLAGTSEQYF
-	TRBV5-8	TRBJ2-3	TRBD1	TGTGCCAGCAGCTCTTATACAGGGGGCACAGATACGCAGTATTTT	CASSSYTGGTDTQYF
-	TRBV27	TRBJ2-3	-	TGTGCCAGCAGGGAGTACACCTCTGGCACAGATACGCAGTATTTT	CASREYTSGTDTQYF
-	TRBV19	TRBJ2-1	-	TGTGCCAGTAGGACCGGGATCGGCTTATCCTACAATGAGCAGTTCTTC	CASRTGIGLSYNEQFF
-	TRBV7-2	TRBJ2-3	-	TGTGCCGGGGGGTTATGCACAGATACGCAGTATTTT	CAGGLCTDTQYF
-	TRBV10-3	TRBJ1-6	TRBD1	TGTGCCATCAGCAACCCCGGGACAGGGTTTTCACCCCTCCACTTT	CAISNPGTGFSPLHF
-	TRBV5-5	TRBJ2-1	-	TGTGCCAGCAGCTTTGCCGTGAGCTCCTACAATGAGCAGTTCTTC	CASSFAVSSYNEQFF
-	TRBV7-9	TRBJ2-7	-	TGTGCCAGCAGCTTAGCAGGGGGTGTGGAGCAGTACTTC	CASSLAGGVEQYF
-	TRBV2	TRBJ2-1	-	TGTGCCAGCAGCCAAGGGGGCTACAATGAGCAGTTCTTC	CASSQGGYNEQFF
-	TRBV2	TRBJ2-7	TRBD2	TGTGCCAGCAGTGAACTAGCGGGAGGGGGAGAGCAGTACTTC	CASSELAGGGEQYF
-	TRBV6-5	TRBJ1-2	-	TGTGCCAGCAGACGGGATGTGTCCGGCTACACCTTC	CASRRDVSGYTF
-	TRBV2	TRBJ1-3	TRBD1	TGTGCCAGCAGTGAAGCGCTTCAGGGACAGGGAGGGCGAAACACCATATATTTT	CASSEALQGQGGRNTIYF
-	TRBV5-1	TRBJ2-2	-	TGCGCCAGCAGCTTTAACAGGATCTTCACCGGGGAGCTGTTTTTT	CASSFNRIFTGELFF
-	TRBV5-4	TRBJ2-5	TRBD2	TGTGCCAGCAGCCGGGGCGGCGGGAGGGCCGGTTTGGAGACCCAGTACTTC	CASSRGGGRAGLETQYF
few	TRBV15	TRBJ1-1	-	TGTGCCACCAGCAGAGATTTTAATTATGCGGCTTTCTTT	CATSRDFNYAAFF
-	TRBV5-4	TRBJ2-1	TRBD1	TGTGCCAGCAGCTCGGGACAGGGGCGCGATGAGCAGTTCTTC	CASSSGQGRDEQFF
-	TRBV28	TRBJ2-5	-	TGTGCCAGCAGTTCTCCGGGGGGCCGGGAGACCCAGTACTTC	CASSSPGGRETQYF
-	TRBV5-1	TRBJ1-3	TRBD1	TGCGCCAGCAGCCTGGACAGGGCTGGAAACACCATATATTTT	CASSLDRAGNTIYF
-	TRBV7-9	TRBJ2-2	-	TGTGCCAGCAGCTTAAGCTTGAACACCGGGGAGCTGTTTTTT	CASSLSLNTGELFF
-	TRBV5-5	TRBJ1-4	-	TGTGCCAGCACCACCACCGACTACGTCGGTGAAAAACTGTTTTTT	CASTTTDYVGEKLFF
once	TRBV5-4	TRBJ2-7	TRBD1	TGTGCCAGCAGCCGGGACAGGGGCGCCTACGAGCAGTACTTC	CASSRDRGAYEQYF
-	TRBV7-6	TRBJ2-7	TRBD2	TGTGCCAGCAGCCCAAATTTCGGGGACTACTCCGAGCAGTACTTC	CASSPNFGDYSEQYF
few	TRBV2	TRBJ2-1	TRBD2	TGTGCCAGCAGTGAATCCCCTAGCGGGACCTACAATGAGCAGTTCTTC	CASSESPSGTYNEQFF
-	TRBV19	TRBJ1-5	TRBD1	TGTGCCAGTATCCCTTCCGGGACAGTCAATCAGCCCCAGCATTTT	CASIPSGTVNQPQHF
-	TRBV30	TRBJ2-1	TRBD2	TGTGCCTGGACCAGCGGGACCCCCCTGGGGAATGAGCAGTTCTTC	CAWTSGTPLGNEQFF
once	TRBV28	TRBJ2-1	TRBD2	TGTGCCAGCAGTCCGATAGGACTAGCGGGAGGCTTTCCCTTCCATGAGCAGTTCTTC	CASSPIGLAGGFPFHEQFF
-	TRBV15	TRBJ2-2	-	TGTGCCACCAGCAGAGAGCACAGAAGGGAGCTGTTTTTT	CATSREHRRELFF
-	TRBV19	TRBJ1-5	-	TGTGCCAGTAGTGAGGCCTCGAACCAGCCCCAGCATTTT	CASSEASNQPQHF
once	TRBV7-3	TRBJ2-1	-	TGTGCCAGCAGCTTAATCGGGAGCTCCTACAATGAGCAGTTCTTC	CASSLIGSSYNEQFF
-	TRBV7-3	TRBJ2-3	-	TGTGCCAGCAGCCATGGCGGGGGCTGGAGCACAGATACGCAGTATTTT	CASSHGGGWSTDTQYF